Below, one T cell receptor (beta chain) is given with its context. Its cognate antigen is unknown. Generated by immunoSEQ multiplex PCR, the TCRdb table keeps only in-frame clones and is missing some. Among 950,000 to 1,200,000 clones listed, approximately 80% were seen once. The data stem from a study of shared clonotypes between healthy human individuals. Study results and limitations: The generation probabilities recorded for non-shared clonotypes fell below those of clonotypes shared by all four donors.

The CDR3 spans 16 residues. The germline gives CDR1 KGHSH, CDR2 LQKENI. The V and J ends lost 1 base and 4 bases respectively, with 16 bases between them. The rearrangement joins TRBV18 to TRBJ1-2; D is perhaps TRBD1 (5 bases). This TCR derives from a man in his late teens or twenties in good health. Some clones in this sample may be carry-over from other donors' samples. Sequencing was carried out using memory CD4+ T cells from PBMCs. The sample's subset: CD45RA-negative fraction. The DNA of the CDR3 is TGTGCCAGCTCACCACGGAGCAGGGCGACCCTCTATGGCTACACCTTC. Translated: CASSPRSRATLYGYTF.